In this sample, the clone carrying this T cell receptor (beta chain) turned up many times. For ophthalmopathy patients, the Clinical Activity Score was at least 3 and the NOSPECS grade at least 4; duration was under 3 months. CDR3 length: 14 amino acids. Germline trimming cut 5 bases from V and 0 bases from J; bases unmatched to any gene: 6. Germline CDR1 DFQATT, CDR2 SNEGSKA (reference sequence). This entry comes from a study of T cells in Graves' hyperthyroidism and ophthalmopathy. What was amplified from RNA transcripts were TCR beta CDR3 regions. First-round RT-PCR targeting the TCR CDR3 was performed with the HTBI primer set. MiXCR was run by TCRdb on the multiplex PCR reads, yielding one entry per CDR3 protein. Counted here are approximately 600,000 distinct CDR3 sequences, roughly 14% occurring once; the ten biggest clones make up about 4.5%.

Material for sequencing was blood. V is TRBV20-1 and J is TRBJ1-1, with 7 bases lining up with TRBD1. The clonotype was recovered from a middle-aged woman with Graves' ophthalmopathy. CDR3 nucleotides: TGCAGTGCTCACGCAGGGGGTATGAACACTGAAGCTTTCTTT. Amino acids: CSAHAGGMNTEAFF.